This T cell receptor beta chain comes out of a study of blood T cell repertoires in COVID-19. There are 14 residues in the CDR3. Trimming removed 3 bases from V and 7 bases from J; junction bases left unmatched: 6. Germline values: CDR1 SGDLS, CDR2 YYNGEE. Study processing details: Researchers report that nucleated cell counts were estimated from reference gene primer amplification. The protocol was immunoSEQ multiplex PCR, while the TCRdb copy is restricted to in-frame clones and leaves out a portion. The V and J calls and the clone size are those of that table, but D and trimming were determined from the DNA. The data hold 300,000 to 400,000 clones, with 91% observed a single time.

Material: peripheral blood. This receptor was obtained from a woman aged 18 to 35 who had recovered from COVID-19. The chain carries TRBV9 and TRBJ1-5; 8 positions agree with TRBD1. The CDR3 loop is CASSGTGILQPQHF. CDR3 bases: TGTGCCAGCAGCGGGACAGGGATTCTCCAGCCCCAGCATTTT.